The rows below give T cell receptor beta chains drawn from one sample of a study of cytotoxic CD8 clonotypes in ibrutinib-treated CLL. Profiling relied on immunoSEQ multiplex PCR, and the TCRdb table lists in-frame clones only, not all of them. The sample contains some 310,000 clones, about 80% of which appear only once. Here the sequenced sample was PBMCs, taken before ibrutinib treatment. Receptors originate from a human donor with chronic lymphocytic leukemia. CDR3s include the opening cysteine and the closing phenylalanine or tryptophan.

v_gene	j_gene	CDR3aa
TRBV4-2	TRBJ1-1	CASSQVPGQGMNTEAFF
TRBV27	TRBJ2-7	CASSYRSSYEQYF
TRBV29-1	TRBJ2-5	CSVVGRDQETQYF
TRBV6-1	TRBJ1-3	CASSGPRQGAYGNTIYF
TRBV4-1	TRBJ2-7	CASSQDWDYYEQYF
TRBV2	TRBJ1-5	CASSAMGGASNQPQHF
TRBV7-7	TRBJ2-1	CASSFLPSGEKQFF
TRBV4-2	TRBJ1-2	CASSPGPHYGYTF
TRBV4-1	TRBJ2-7	CASSQVTLAGGPDEQYF
TRBV25-1	TRBJ2-2	CASSLMGPNTGELFF
TRBV5-1	TRBJ2-1	CASSLDPGTYNEQFF
TRBV11-3	TRBJ2-1	CASSLRGYNEQFF
TRBV4-3	TRBJ1-3	CASSQDSVSGNTIYF
TRBV6-1	TRBJ2-7	CASSERYSGSFAYEQYF
TRBV15	TRBJ2-4	CATSRLGVAAKNIQYF
TRBV7-2	TRBJ1-6	CASSPDTGGSPLHF
TRBV9	TRBJ2-7	CASSVGIMGLGNEQYF
TRBV30	TRBJ2-3	CAWSAGASTDTQYF
TRBV27	TRBJ2-7	CASSERELYEQYF
TRBV4-3	TRBJ2-1	CASSHGLAGNSYNEQFF
TRBV9	TRBJ2-2	CASSGRSGGEVGELFF
TRBV11-2	TRBJ1-3	CASSLSHFGTGNTIYF
TRBV18	TRBJ1-4	CASSLRGNGQGREKLFF
TRBV19	TRBJ1-5	CASSIGPGGTYSNQPQHF
TRBV30	TRBJ2-5	CAWSVRWSTVQETQYF
TRBV5-6	TRBJ1-3	CASSLPPGSGNTIYF
TRBV30	TRBJ2-4	CAWSALGQGRTQYF
TRBV29-1	TRBJ2-3	CSVEGLGGRTDTQYF
TRBV30	TRBJ2-7	CAWSKGGAQYF
TRBV19	TRBJ1-5	CASSMSLPLEVNQPQHF
TRBV19	TRBJ1-1	CASSIPGWGNTEAFF
TRBV11-3	TRBJ1-1	CASSVGQGGTEAFF
TRBV5-6	TRBJ1-2	CASSIPGQLFYGYTF
TRBV7-9	TRBJ2-3	CASSLDSGVQYF
TRBV28	TRBJ1-1	CASKGNTEAFF
TRBV30	TRBJ2-1	CAGDNTTSGNYNEQFF
TRBV6-6	TRBJ2-1	CASSYSGDVRGNEQFF
TRBV6-6	TRBJ2-3	CASSNSGESTDTQYF
TRBV29-1	TRBJ2-1	CSVEVYNEQFF
TRBV7-2	TRBJ1-1	CASSLSSTERNTEAFF
TRBV7-2	TRBJ2-1	CASNSDSYNEQFF
TRBV11-2	TRBJ2-7	CASSLSPTEQYF
TRBV7-7	TRBJ2-2	CASSLAGAGELFF
TRBV7-9	TRBJ2-1	CASSFGLVHNEQFF
TRBV9	TRBJ1-1	CASSAQHLNTEAFF
TRBV4-2	TRBJ2-7	CASSQGVLGTRSVEQYF
TRBV18	TRBJ2-2	CASSPHITDSTGELFF
TRBV12-5	TRBJ2-7	CASGWRTLGEQYF
TRBV5-5	TRBJ2-3	CASSLTRLDTQYF